Listed here is a single TCR beta chain. No antigen is known for it. The sample belongs to a study of T-cell memory formation after mild COVID-19. General observations from the study: Confirmation of SARS-CoV-2 specificity was lacking for second-wave clones peaking day 37.

Constant-segment primers and 5'RACE yielded cDNA libraries for TCR alpha and TCR beta, each carrying sample barcodes and UMIs. TCRdb re-derived calls from the 5' RACE reads in MiXCR, one entry per CDR3 protein. The data contain 350,000 to 450,000 distinct CDR3 sequences, approximately 27% of them singletons. This CDR3 spans 14 amino acids. Germline values: CDR1 KGHDR, CDR2 SFDVKD. This chain links TRBV24-1 with TRBJ2-3; D possibly matches TRBD1 or TRBD2 (6 bases each). Source material: PBMCs or a T cell subset sorted from them (not recorded which). The sequence derives from an adult woman who had mild COVID-19 (a few samples of this study predate the infection). Cell type and time point are not known. As DNA, the CDR3 is TGTGCTACCGGAGGGGGACTTAGCACAGATACGCAGTATTTT. This encodes CATGGGLSTDTQYF.